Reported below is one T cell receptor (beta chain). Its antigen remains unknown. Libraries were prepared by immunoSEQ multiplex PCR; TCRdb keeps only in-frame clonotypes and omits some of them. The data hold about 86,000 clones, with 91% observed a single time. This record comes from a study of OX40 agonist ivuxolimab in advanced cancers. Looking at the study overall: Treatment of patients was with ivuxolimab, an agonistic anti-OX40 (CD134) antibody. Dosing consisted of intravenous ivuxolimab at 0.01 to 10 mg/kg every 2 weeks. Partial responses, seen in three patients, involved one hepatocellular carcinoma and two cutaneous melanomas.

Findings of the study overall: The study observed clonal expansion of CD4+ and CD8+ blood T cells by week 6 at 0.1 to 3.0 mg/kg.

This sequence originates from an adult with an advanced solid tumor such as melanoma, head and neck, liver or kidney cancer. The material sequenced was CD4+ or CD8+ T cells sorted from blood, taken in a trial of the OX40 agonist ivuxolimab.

The CDR3 spells CATQGAASTDTQYF. The CDR3 nucleotides are TGTGCCACACAAGGGGCGGCCTCCACAGATACGCAGTATTTT. The J gene is TRBJ2-3, the V gene TRBV6-1; tentatively, D is TRBD1 (5 bases). The CDR3 runs to 14 residues. V was shortened by 10 bases and J by 2 bases, with 16 bases between the two germline ends. Germline CDR1 is MNHNS and CDR2 is SASEGT.